The 27 T cell receptor beta chains reported below all come from one sample, sequenced in a study of shared clonotypes between healthy human individuals. The table came from immunoSEQ multiplex PCR; TCRdb's copy has only in-frame clones and leaves some out. The profile shows millions of clones, 90% to 95% of them singletons. The sample taken for sequencing was naive CD4+ T cells sorted from blood. Sample subset: CD45RA+ positively selected. Receptors were obtained from a man between 18 and 29 years old in good health.

The CDR3 DNA reads TGTGCCAGTAGTGCCGGGACCGCAGCCAAAAACATTCAGTACTTC. Translating it yields CASSAGTAAKNIQYF. The chain recombines TRBV19 with TRBJ2-4; TRBD1 or TRBD2 may be the D gene (5 bases each). V was trimmed by 5 bases and J by 0 bases, leaving 11 bases between them. This CDR3 region has 15 residues. Germline assignment: CDR1 LNHDA and CDR2 SQIVND (reference sequence).

On this clone: Different DNA sequences within this sample yield the same CDR3. The V gene is TRBV10-2, the J gene TRBJ1-1; a possible D gene is TRBD1 (5 bases). The CDR3 is 13 residues long. CDR1 and CDR2 from the germline V gene are WSHSY and SAAADI. The V end was cut by 4 bases, the J end by 3 bases, with 9 bases between. The CDR3 DNA follows: TGCGCCAGCAGTGGGCAGGGATACACTGAAGCTTTCTTT. As protein: CASSGQGYTEAFF.

The rearrangement links TRBV6-1 to TRBJ1-5; D not resolved. CDR3 length: 15 amino acids. V was clipped by 3 bases and J by 1 base, with 10 bases between them. Germline CDR1 and CDR2: MNHNS and SASEGT. The DNA for the CDR3 is TGTGCCAGCAGTGACTCCTGGGAGAGCAATCAGCCCCAGCATTTT. Its translation is CASSDSWESNQPQHF.

This chain uses TRBV2 with TRBJ2-2; D remains unclear. The CDR3 has 12 residues. The V and J ends lost 9 bases and 5 bases respectively, with 10 bases between them. Germline V CDR1 and CDR2: SNHLY, FYNNEI. CDR3 sequence: CASTWATGELFF. CDR3 in DNA: TGTGCCAGTACTTGGGCAACCGGGGAGCTGTTTTTT.

On this clone itself: Other nucleotide sequences in the sample specify the same CDR3. The chain carries TRBV7-2 and TRBJ2-7, with TRBD1 as a possible D gene (5 bases). Germline CDR1 is SGHTA and CDR2 is FQGNSA. CDR3 size: 14 residues. Trimming cost V 1 base and J 2 bases, with 9 bases left between them. The DNA of the CDR3 is TGTGCCAGCAGCTTAGTGCAGGGAACCTACGAGCAGTACTTC. Encoded protein: CASSLVQGTYEQYF.

This chain connects TRBV6-1 to TRBJ1-6; D is undetermined. Trimming took 4 bases from V and 9 from J, leaving 4 bases between them. The germline gives CDR1 MNHNS, CDR2 SASEGT. CDR3 size: 11 residues. The CDR3 bases are TGTGCCAGCAGTGGGATTTCACCCCTCCACTTT. It is translated as CASSGISPLHF.

This chain uses TRBV28 with TRBJ1-1, with unresolved D. V lost 8 bases and J 3 bases, leaving 16 bases between the germline ends. This CDR3 contains 14 residues. Germline assignment: CDR1 MDHEN and CDR2 SYDVKM. This CDR3 reads CASAMGNGDTEAFF. In nucleotides, the CDR3 is TGTGCCAGCGCAATGGGGAATGGGGACACTGAAGCTTTCTTT.

This sequence joins TRBV14 and TRBJ2-1, with 7 bases identical to TRBD2. The V and J ends lost 4 bases and 0 bases, in that order; junction bases with no gene match: 9. The CDR3 totals 17 residues. The V gene's germline CDR1 is SGHDN and CDR2 FVKESK. For the CDR3, the DNA is TGTGCCAGCAGCCCCCTCTCCGGGGGGAGCTCCTACAATGAGCAGTTCTTC. Its protein is CASSPLSGGSSYNEQFF.

The chain has TRBV5-5 and TRBJ1-2; the D gene is possibly TRBD1 (6 bases). V lost 0 bases, J lost 4 bases, and 16 bases lay in between. The CDR3 is 16 residues long. The germline gives CDR1 SGHKS, CDR2 YYEKEE (reference sequence). The DNA for the CDR3 is TGTGCCAGCAGCTTGGCGGGGGCGCGGGGAGGCTATGGCTACACCTTC. Protein: CASSLAGARGGYGYTF.

In the case of this clone: The same CDR3 is also encoded by other DNA sequences in this sample. The V gene is TRBV9, the J gene TRBJ2-7; tentatively, D is TRBD2 (6 bases). This CDR3 has 14 residues. The germline CDR1 and CDR2 sequences are SGDLS and YYNGEE. The V and J ends lost 0 bases and 2 bases respectively, with 9 bases between them. The CDR3 sequence is CASSVAGTPYEQYF. The DNA for the CDR3 is TGTGCCAGCAGCGTAGCCGGGACTCCCTACGAGCAGTACTTC.

The rearrangement joins TRBV30 to TRBJ2-7, with D perhaps matching TRBD1 or TRBD2 (5 bases each). From germline, CDR1 is GTSNPN and CDR2 SVGIG (reference sequence). V was cut by 8 bases and J by 10 bases, with 24 bases left in between. The CDR3 runs 13 residues. CDR3 DNA: TGTGCCCTAGGACCGCAGACAGCGGCGATCCAGTACTTC. It translates to CALGPQTAAIQYF.

This chain connects TRBV6-5 to TRBJ2-7; a weak D match, TRBD1 (6 bases). The CDR3 length is 15 residues. Deletions cut 3 bases from V and 2 bases from J, with 14 bases between. CDR1 and CDR2 from the germline V gene are MNHEY and SVGAGI. CDR3 residues: CASSYSNRATYEQYF. CDR3 DNA: TGTGCCAGCAGTTATTCTAACAGGGCAACCTACGAGCAGTACTTC.

The chain uses TRBV29-1 and TRBJ2-7; weak D call: TRBD2 (5 bases). Per germline, CDR1 SQVTM and CDR2 ANQGSEA. Trimming stripped 7 bases from V and 0 bases from J, with 10 bases between. CDR3 size: 12 residues. CDR3 sequence: CSASQSSYEQYF. In DNA form, the CDR3 reads TGCAGCGCTAGCCAGAGCTCCTACGAGCAGTACTTC.

The gene calls are TRBV25-1 and TRBJ2-7; 8 nucleotides align to TRBD1. The V gene end was trimmed by 3 bases and the J gene end by 9 bases; junction bases not matched to a gene: 13. The germline CDR1 and CDR2 sequences are MGHDK and SYGVNS. CDR3 length: 15 amino acids. The CDR3 spells CASSDWGTGSSLQYF. The CDR3 region has the DNA TGTGCCAGCAGTGACTGGGGGACAGGAAGCTCCCTGCAGTACTTC.

Note on this clone: Other DNA sequences in the same sample also yield this CDR3. This chain joins TRBV18 and TRBJ1-1; perhaps TRBD1 as D (5 bases). V lost 2 bases, J lost 4 bases, and 11 bases lay in between. Germline V gene data show CDR1 as KGHSH and CDR2 as LQKENI. CDR3 size: 14 residues. CDR3 amino acids: CASSPLGTGTEAFF. Written as DNA, the CDR3 is TGTGCCAGCTCACCATTAGGGACGGGCACTGAAGCTTTCTTT.

This chain uses TRBV7-9 with TRBJ1-1; 7 nucleotides align to TRBD1. The CDR3 contains 17 residues. Unmatched junction bases numbered 12, after V lost 0 bases and J lost 5 bases. Germline-derived CDR1 and CDR2 are SEHNR and FQNEAQ (reference sequence). The CDR3 loop reads CASSLALARGSNTEAFF. The CDR3 DNA reads as TGTGCCAGCAGCTTAGCGCTCGCCAGGGGGTCGAATACTGAAGCTTTCTTT.

Turning to this clone: Other nucleotide sequences from this sample produce the same CDR3. J is TRBJ2-3 and V is TRBV5-1, with 10 bases fitting TRBD2. Germline V gene lookup returns CDR1 SGHRS and CDR2 YFSETQ. This CDR3 region has 15 residues. The junction had 4 bases not matched to a gene; V was cut back by 5 bases and J by 1 base. CDR3 in amino acids: CASSTGTSGTDTQYF. The CDR3 region has the DNA TGCGCCAGCAGTACCGGGACTAGCGGCACAGATACGCAGTATTTT.

V usage is TRBV7-9 and J usage is TRBJ1-3, with D hard to call. V was pared by 3 bases and J by 0 bases, with 9 bases between. Germline loops: CDR1 SEHNR, CDR2 FQNEAQ (reference sequence). There are 15 residues in the CDR3. CDR3 residues: CASSFTVISGNTIYF. CDR3 nucleotides: TGTGCCAGCAGCTTCACAGTAATCTCTGGAAACACCATATATTTT.

This sequence joins TRBV5-6 and TRBJ1-6; D remains unclear. V was trimmed by 2 bases and J by 7 bases, leaving 7 bases between them. The CDR3 runs 13 residues. Germline assignment: CDR1 SGHDT and CDR2 YYEEEE. The chain's CDR3 is CASSLPGNSPLHF. CDR3 nucleotide sequence: TGTGCCAGCAGCTTACCAGGCAATTCACCCCTCCACTTT.

The rearrangement links TRBV9 to TRBJ2-1; 16 nucleotides agree with TRBD2. The CDR3 contains 20 residues. Germline V gene sequence: CDR1 SGDLS, CDR2 YYNGEE. The trim removed 4 bases at V and 4 bases at J, leaving 14 bases unmatched. The CDR3: CASSSGPGLAGGPVYNEQFF. Here the CDR3 DNA reads TGTGCCAGCAGCTCTGGCCCGGGACTAGCGGGAGGGCCAGTATACAATGAGCAGTTCTTC.

This sequence joins TRBV27 and TRBJ1-6; 7 nucleotides line up with TRBD1. CDR1 and CDR2 (germline): MNHEY, SMNVEV (reference sequence). V lost 2 bases to trimming and J lost 0 bases; unmatched junction nucleotides: 10. This CDR3 is built from 19 residues. CDR3 sequence: CASSLAGQFGYSYNSPLHF. CDR3 bases: TGTGCCAGCAGTTTAGCGGGACAGTTCGGTTACTCCTATAATTCACCCCTCCACTTT.

The J gene is TRBJ2-3, the V gene TRBV7-2; D unresolved. The V end was cut by 1 base, the J end by 6 bases, with 17 bases between. This CDR3 is built from 16 residues. Germline V gene sequence: CDR1 SGHTA, CDR2 FQGNSA. CDR3 region: CASSLGAQLITDTQYF. The CDR3 DNA follows: TGTGCCAGCAGCTTAGGTGCCCAGTTGATAACGGATACGCAGTATTTT.

This chain uses TRBV5-1 with TRBJ2-7; no definite D call. Germline CDR1 reads SGHRS; CDR2 reads YFSETQ. The ends were cut back, 3 bases at V and 4 bases at J, with 5 bases in the middle. There are 11 residues in the CDR3. The CDR3 sequence: CASSSHYEQYF. The CDR3 nucleotides read TGCGCCAGCAGCTCCCATTACGAGCAGTACTTC. Drawing the rest from reference TRBV5-1 and TRBJ2-7, the complete variable domain is KAGVTQTPRYLIKTRGQQVTLSCSPISGHRSVSWYQQTPGQGLQFLFEYFSETQRNKGNFPGRFSGRQFSNSRSEMNVSTLELGDSALYLCASSSHYEQYFGPGTRLTVT.

The DNA of the CDR3 is TGTGCCAGTAGTCCCATCGGAGGGGGTAACTATGGCTACACCTTC. Protein product: CASSPIGGGNYGYTF. The rearrangement uses TRBV19 and TRBJ1-2; the D gene is possibly TRBD1 (6 bases). Germline CDR1 and CDR2: LNHDA and SQIVND (reference sequence). The V end was cut by 5 bases, the J end by 1 base, with 14 bases between. This CDR3 has 15 amino acids.

V usage is TRBV5-6 and J usage is TRBJ2-1; D is undetermined. Germline V gene lookup returns CDR1 SGHDT and CDR2 YYEEEE. Trimming left V 2 bases short and J 3 bases short, with 12 bases between. This CDR3 region has 15 residues. The DNA of the CDR3 is TGTGCCAGCAGCTTAGACAAGGGAAGCTACAATGAGCAGTTCTTC. Residues: CASSLDKGSYNEQFF.

The chain has TRBV28 and TRBJ1-4, with 7 nucleotides matching TRBD1. Germline loops: CDR1 MDHEN, CDR2 SYDVKM. J gave up 5 bases and V 5 bases, and 5 bases lay outside the gene matches. The CDR3 loop spans 14 amino acids. CDR3 nucleotide sequence: TGTGCCAGCAGTGCCCGGGACAGAAATGAAAAACTGTTTTTT. As protein: CASSARDRNEKLFF. The variable domain in full, completed from reference TRBV28 and TRBJ1-4, reads DVKVTQSSRYLVKRTGEKVFLECVQDMDHENMFWYRQDPGLGLRLIYFSYDVKMKEKGDIPEGYSVSREKKERFSLILESASTNQTSMYLCASSARDRNEKLFFGSGTQLSVL.

The CDR3 coding sequence is TGTGCCAGCAGCTTGGCGGGGGGGCCTACAGATACGCAGTATTTT. Its protein is CASSLAGGPTDTQYF. The chain joins TRBV5-4 to TRBJ2-3; 8 bases map to TRBD2. The CDR3 runs to 15 residues. Germline V gives CDR1 SGHNT, CDR2 YYREEE (reference sequence). With V trimmed by 0 bases and J by 3 bases, 3 bases remained unmatched.